The TCR beta chain described here comes from a study of T cell clones after liver transplantation. The overall study: Post-transplant blood was tracked for graft-donor-reactive T cell clones identified in a pre-transplant mixed lymphocyte reaction.

The length of the CDR3 is 13 residues. Germline V gene sequence: CDR1 SGHDT, CDR2 YYEEEE. Trimming shortened V by 0 bases and J by 4 bases, and 7 bases separated the two germline ends. Generated by immunoSEQ multiplex PCR, the TCRdb table keeps only in-frame clones and is missing some. The sample holds more than 45,000 clones, roughly 70% seen once. Sequenced material: CD4+ T cells from blood, taken at the approximately 16-month timepoint. The chain couples TRBV5-6 to TRBJ1-2, with D possibly being TRBD1 (5 bases). The TCR was taken from a human patient who received a liver transplant. Among the T cells, some may be from the graft donor. CDR3 in amino acids: CASSLGQIYGYTF. The CDR3, as DNA: TGTGCCAGCAGCTTGGGACAGATCTATGGCTACACCTTC.